A selection of T cell receptor beta chains follows, all from one sample in a study of blood T cell repertoires in COVID-19. Generated by immunoSEQ multiplex PCR, the TCRdb table keeps only in-frame clones and is missing some. The table has some 180,000 clones, roughly 93% seen once. The source material was peripheral blood. The receptor set was obtained from a man younger than 35 with COVID-19, enrolled during active disease. CDR3s include the opening cysteine and the closing phenylalanine or tryptophan. Fields, in order: J gene, D gene, V gene, CDR3 protein. The D gene is left open where the match is weak.

>TRBJ2-7|NA|TRBV5-1
CASPQRSSYEQYF
>TRBJ2-2|NA|TRBV9
CASSVDGGSGELFF
>TRBJ1-2|NA|TRBV7-2
CASSLSDSSGYTF
>TRBJ1-1|NA|TRBV14
CASRSAMEAFF
>TRBJ1-2|NA|TRBV20-1
CSARVQVLHTF
>TRBJ1-6|NA|TRBV6-5
CASSLGGGPPLHF
>TRBJ1-1|NA|TRBV5-4
CASSFSTGNTEAFF
>TRBJ2-3|TRBD2|TRBV4-3
CASSQEGLAADTQYF
>TRBJ2-7|TRBD2|TRBV28
CASSSPRLAGSYEQYF
>TRBJ1-1|NA|TRBV9
CASSPPNGEAFF
>TRBJ2-7|TRBD2|TRBV20-1
CSASGLAGDMSYEQYF
>TRBJ2-1|TRBD2|TRBV7-9
CASSPRTSGSSYNEQFF
>TRBJ2-1|TRBD2|TRBV5-4
CASSWGTSVHEQFF
>TRBJ2-7|NA|TRBV9
CASSESTSYEQYF
>TRBJ1-5|NA|TRBV18
CASSPNSNQPQHF
>TRBJ2-7|TRBD2|TRBV11-3
CAGVKMLAGFEQYF
>TRBJ2-1|TRBD1|TRBV10-3
CAISKTYRGLGNEQFF
>TRBJ2-7|TRBD1|TRBV4-3
CASSHADREAYEQYF
>TRBJ1-5|NA|TRBV28
CASNPRGTSNQPQHF
>TRBJ2-5|NA|TRBV30
CALLPGETQYF
>TRBJ1-5|NA|TRBV27
CASSLFPPGGSNQPQHF
>TRBJ1-5|TRBD1|TRBV9
CASNPTGQVNQPQHF
>TRBJ2-7|NA|TRBV27
CASSLAAGAYEQYF
>TRBJ1-4|TRBD1|TRBV5-6
CASSSYDRENEKLLF
>TRBJ1-3|NA|TRBV9
CASSAGQSSGNTIYF
>TRBJ1-4|NA|TRBV27
CASSGGHSTNEKLFF
>TRBJ2-7|TRBD1|TRBV5-6
CASSRDRRPYEQYF
>TRBJ1-4|TRBD1|TRBV5-6
CASSSHRGLNEKLFF
>TRBJ1-1|NA|TRBV9
CASTAGLNTEAFF
>TRBJ2-1|NA|TRBV5-1
CASSWSGHQENEQFF
>TRBJ1-4|TRBD1|TRBV19
CASMLTGRTTNEKLFF
>TRBJ1-3|NA|TRBV19
CASSIDLGLSSGNTIYF
>TRBJ2-7|TRBD2|TRBV7-8
CASSLKAGEGLYEQYF
>TRBJ2-2|NA|TRBV7-3
CASGAGSATGELFF
>TRBJ1-2|TRBD1|TRBV4-3
CASSQARTGNGYTF
>TRBJ2-7|TRBD2|TRBV5-6
CASSSLEAGKIYEQYF
>TRBJ1-5|NA|TRBV9
CASSPTGGSNQPQHF
>TRBJ2-7|TRBD1|TRBV30
CARGLRDRPYEQYF
>TRBJ1-3|NA|TRBV9
CASSVGPGVASGNTIYF
>TRBJ2-2|NA|TRBV12-3/TRBV12-4
CASIRVSGELFF
>TRBJ1-1|NA|TRBV6-5
CASSYQGQAEAFF
>TRBJ2-7|TRBD1|TRBV2
CASSGTGVEQYF
>TRBJ1-1|NA|TRBV11-1
CASSVSGALNTEAFF
>TRBJ2-7|NA|TRBV19
CASSADYSGYEQYF
>TRBJ2-7|NA|TRBV19
CASSMRSPPRIYEQYF
>TRBJ2-5|TRBD2|TRBV24-1
CATSDPEREGEETQYF
>TRBJ2-1|NA|TRBV28
CASSFGGSMYYEQFF
>TRBJ1-2|NA|TRBV28
CASSPKHTSGTNDF
>TRBJ1-5|NA|TRBV27
CASSLSQNQPQHF
>TRBJ2-1|NA|TRBV5-1
CASSLEFPGAEGEQFF
>TRBJ2-1|TRBD2|TRBV4-3
CASSQAGVREGTAYNEQFF
>TRBJ2-2|NA|TRBV21-1
CASIWERRVDTGELFF
>TRBJ2-7|TRBD2|TRBV4-3
CASSQDGSGVYEQYF
>TRBJ1-1|NA|TRBV6-5
CASSSRNLNTEAFF
>TRBJ1-4|NA|TRBV30
CAWKWDTAEKLFF
>TRBJ2-7|TRBD2|TRBV27
CASREAGGDYEQYF
>TRBJ1-1|TRBD1|TRBV6-2/TRBV6-3
CASSTFHRGRNTEAFF